Sequencing of this TCR beta chain was carried out in a study of CD8+ T cells in alopecia areata. The treatment is: oral pan-JAK inhibitor, 5-10 mg twice daily. As the sequencing template, cDNA was produced by extracting RNA and reverse transcribing it. TCRdb's table, derived via immunoSEQ multiplex PCR, lists solely in-frame clones and lacks some. In the table there are approximately 210,000 clones, 43% of which are singletons. The CDR3 length is 15 residues. V lost 2 bases, J lost 4 bases, and 6 bases stayed unmatched. The germline V gene has CDR1 SGDLS and CDR2 YYNGEE. In the case of this clone: Other DNA sequences in the sample encode the same CDR3.

This receptor was taken from a human donor with alopecia areata. The chain links TRBV9 to TRBJ2-5, with 9 bases matching TRBD2. The specimen comprised CD4+ T cells sorted from blood, sampled around week 37, from a patient treated with tofacitinib. The CDR3 DNA follows: TGTGCCAGCAGCGTGAATAGCGGGAGCGGAGAGACCCAGTACTTC. Residues: CASSVNSGSGETQYF.